This record covers a single TCR beta chain. Its antigen is currently unknown. These data belong to a study of cytomegalovirus exposure and HLA in healthy donors. Study results and caveats: In an earlier analysis, about 87% or about 30%: the productive usage of most TCR beta V segments.

With 0 bases removed from V and 4 bases from J, the gap between germline ends came to 6 bases. Germline values: CDR1 MNHEY, CDR2 SVGAGI. The CDR3 runs to 13 residues. In the PCR, 60 Vbeta and 13 Jbeta primers were used. This table comes from immunoSEQ multiplex PCR, and its TCRdb copy is limited to in-frame clones, with some not included. The sample holds roughly 86,000 clones, around four fifths seen once. This chain connects TRBV6-5 to TRBJ1-2, with D uncertain. Sequencing was done on a sample of PBMCs. This TCR was recovered from a man aged 45 to 65 in good health and CMV-seropositive. This chain's CDR3 is CASSYSRTYGYTF. For the CDR3, the DNA is TGTGCCAGCAGTTACTCGAGAACCTATGGCTACACCTTC.